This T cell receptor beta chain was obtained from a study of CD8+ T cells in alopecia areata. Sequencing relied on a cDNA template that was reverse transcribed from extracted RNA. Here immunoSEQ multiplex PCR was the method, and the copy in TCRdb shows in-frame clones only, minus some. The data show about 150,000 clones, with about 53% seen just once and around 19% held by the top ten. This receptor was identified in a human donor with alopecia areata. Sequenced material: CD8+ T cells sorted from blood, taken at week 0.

The CDR3 region is CASSQRTEAFF. The DNA of the CDR3 is TGCGCCAGCAGCCAACGAACAGAAGCTTTCTTT. The chain is built from TRBV4-1 and TRBJ1-1, with D hard to call. The length of the CDR3 is 11 residues. V was pared by 2 bases and J by 8 bases, with 6 bases between. Germline V gene lookup returns CDR1 MGHRA and CDR2 YSYEKL.